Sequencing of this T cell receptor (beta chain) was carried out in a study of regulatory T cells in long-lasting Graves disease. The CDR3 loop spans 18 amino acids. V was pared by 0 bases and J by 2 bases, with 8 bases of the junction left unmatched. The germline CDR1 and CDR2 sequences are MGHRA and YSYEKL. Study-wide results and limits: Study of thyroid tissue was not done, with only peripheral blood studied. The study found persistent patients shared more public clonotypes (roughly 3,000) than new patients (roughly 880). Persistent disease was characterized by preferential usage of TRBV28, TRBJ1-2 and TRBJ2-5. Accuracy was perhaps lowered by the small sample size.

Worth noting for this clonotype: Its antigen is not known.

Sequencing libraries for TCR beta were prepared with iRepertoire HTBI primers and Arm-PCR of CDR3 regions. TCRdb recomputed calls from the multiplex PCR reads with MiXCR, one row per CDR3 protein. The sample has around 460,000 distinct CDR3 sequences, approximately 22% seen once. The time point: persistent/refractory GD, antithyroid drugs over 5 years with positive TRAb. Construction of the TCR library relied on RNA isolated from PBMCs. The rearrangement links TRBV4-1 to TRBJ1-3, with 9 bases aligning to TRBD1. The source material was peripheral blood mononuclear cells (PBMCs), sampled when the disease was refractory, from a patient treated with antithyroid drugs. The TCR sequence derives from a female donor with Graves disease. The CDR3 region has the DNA TGCGCCAGCAGCCAAGATGGTGGGACAGGGAGGACTGGAAACACCATATATTTT. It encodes CASSQDGGTGRTGNTIYF.